Below are 18 T cell receptor beta chains sequenced from a single sample in a study of early T cells in non-severe SARS-CoV-2 infection. Via MiXCR, TCRdb re-called the 5' RACE reads, giving one row per CDR3 protein. The sample gives 75,000 to 90,000 distinct CDR3 sequences, 10% of which show up once; about 8.2% is in the top ten. The starting material was whole blood, obtained at baseline. These receptors came from an adult who was a healthcare worker with PCR-confirmed SARS-CoV-2 infection or an uninfected control (not recorded which).

This clonotype was seen a few times. This chain links TRBV7-9 with TRBJ2-1; D gene unclear. The CDR3 consists of 16 residues. Trimming removed 1 base at V and 3 bases at J, with 13 bases between. The germline V gene has CDR1 SEHNR and CDR2 FQNEAQ (reference sequence). CDR3 residues: CASSLGWAIIYNEQFF. The CDR3 DNA sequence: TGTGCCAGCAGCTTAGGGTGGGCGATCATCTACAATGAGCAGTTCTTC.

This clonotype was detected ten times or more. This chain joins TRBV20-1 and TRBJ1-2; D may be TRBD1 (5 bases). Looked up from germline, CDR1 is DFQATT and CDR2 is SNEGSKA (reference sequence). Deletions cut 0 bases from V and 2 bases from J, with 16 bases between. The CDR3 consists of 16 residues. CDR3 sequence reads: CSARDGTMGPNYGYTF. CDR3 bases: TGCAGTGCTAGAGATGGGACTATGGGGCCAAACTATGGCTACACCTTC.

This clonotype was detected many times. The chain carries TRBV18 and TRBJ2-7; D gene uncertain. This CDR3 contains 11 residues. V gave up 3 bases and J gave up 12 bases, with 12 bases separating them. The germline CDR1 and CDR2 sequences are KGHSH and LQKENI. The CDR3: CASSPGGERYF. DNA for the CDR3: TGTGCCAGCTCACCGGGCGGAGAACGGTACTTC.

This clonotype appeared a few times. The chain has TRBV6-5 and TRBJ2-5; D is perhaps TRBD1 (7 bases). V shed 8 bases and J shed 3 bases, with 19 bases lying between them. The CDR3 length is 15 residues. Germline lookup yields CDR1 MNHEY and CDR2 SVGAGI. The CDR3, as DNA: TGTGCCAGCTCCTCACCCCGCGGGACAGAAGAGACCCAGTACTTC. This gives the protein CASSSPRGTEETQYF.

This clonotype was found many times. The chain recombines TRBV19 with TRBJ1-1, with a weak D call TRBD1 (6 bases). Germline V gives CDR1 LNHDA, CDR2 SQIVND (reference sequence). The V gene lost 3 bases and the J gene lost 6 bases, with 14 bases spanning the gap. This CDR3 contains 14 residues. As DNA, the CDR3 is TGTGCCAGTAGTATGGGGGGCACCCAGGCTGAAGCTTTCTTT. This encodes CASSMGGTQAEAFF.

The chain links TRBV28 to TRBJ2-7, with 7 bases aligning to TRBD1. This CDR3 has 14 residues. In germline, CDR1 is MDHEN, CDR2 SYDVKM. V shed 3 bases, J shed 2 bases, and the junction held 4 bases outside the gene matches. The DNA of the CDR3 is TGTGCCAGCAGTTTGGGACAGAGAGCCTACGAGCAGTACTTC. It codes for CASSLGQRAYEQYF.

The chain combines TRBV6-4 with TRBJ2-2; 7 nucleotides align to TRBD2. CDR3 length: 14 residues. With 10 bases clipped from V and 2 bases from J, the junction kept 7 bases outside the gene matches. In germline, CDR1 is MRHNA, CDR2 SNTAGT. The CDR3 bases are TGTGCCACTTCAACTAGCGCCAACACCGGGGAGCTGTTTTTT. It translates to CATSTSANTGELFF.

In its sample, this clonotype was seen a few times. V and J are TRBV18 and TRBJ2-1; the match to TRBD2 covers 9 bases. CDR1 is KGHSH and CDR2 is LQKENI in the germline V gene. Trimming took 2 bases from V and 7 from J; bases not matched to a gene: 9. The CDR3 consists of 16 residues. The chain's CDR3 is CASSPNLAGWGNEQFF. In nucleotides, the CDR3 is TGTGCCAGCTCACCAAACCTAGCGGGATGGGGGAATGAGCAGTTCTTC.

This clonotype was counted only a few times. J is TRBJ2-7 and V is TRBV6-2 or TRBV6-3; TRBD1 matches at 7 bases. CDR3 length equals 14 residues. The germline V gene has CDR1 MNHEY and CDR2 SVGEGT. Losses at the gene ends were 6 bases for V and 2 bases for J; bases not matched to a gene: 7. In DNA form, the CDR3 reads TGTGCCAGCAGATTAGACAGGGCACCCTACGAGCAGTACTTC. Protein product: CASRLDRAPYEQYF.

The chain has TRBV3-1 and TRBJ2-7; 9 bases fit TRBD2. V was pared by 4 bases and J by 3 bases, with 13 bases of the junction left unmatched. The length of the CDR3 is 17 residues. CDR1 LGHDT and CDR2 YNNKEL come from the germline V gene (reference sequence). CDR3 protein: CASSPLKRLAAVYEQYF. Here the CDR3 DNA reads TGTGCCAGCAGCCCTCTAAAAAGACTAGCGGCGGTCTACGAGCAGTACTTC.

This chain uses TRBV6-5 with TRBJ1-1, with D perhaps TRBD1 (6 bases). V shed 0 bases and J shed 10 bases, with 15 bases lying between them. The CDR3 has 14 residues. The germline gives CDR1 MNHEY, CDR2 SVGAGI. CDR3 loop: CASSYSIRGARAFF. DNA of the CDR3: TGTGCCAGCAGTTACTCGATCCGGGGGGCGAGAGCTTTCTTT.

V usage is TRBV7-9 and J usage is TRBJ2-7, with 13 bases aligning to TRBD2. V shed 8 bases and J 7 bases; nucleotides not matched to a gene: 11. Germline CDR1 and CDR2: SEHNR and FQNEAQ (reference sequence). This CDR3 comprises 15 residues. DNA of the CDR3: TGTGCCAGCCTCCCCCCCGGACTAGCGGGAGATGAGCAGTACTTC. Amino acid sequence: CASLPPGLAGDEQYF.

The rearrangement joins TRBV5-1 to TRBJ2-3; 8 bases match TRBD1. J gave up 0 bases and V 9 bases, and 9 bases lay outside the gene matches. The CDR3 extends over 15 amino acids. CDR1 is SGHRS, CDR2 YFSETQ, per germline. This chain's CDR3 is CATSNQGASTDTQYF. Here the CDR3 DNA reads TGCGCCACGAGTAATCAGGGGGCGAGCACAGATACGCAGTATTTT. Together with reference TRBV5-1 and TRBJ2-3, the CDR3 gives the full variable domain: KAGVTQTPRYLIKTRGQQVTLSCSPISGHRSVSWYQQTPGQGLQFLFEYFSETQRNKGNFPGRFSGRQFSNSRSEMNVSTLELGDSALYLCATSNQGASTDTQYFGPGTRLTVL.

In its sample, this clonotype was seen a few times. This chain links TRBV2 with TRBJ2-7, with D hard to call. The CDR3 is 13 residues long. The germline V and J ends were trimmed by 3 bases and 3 bases, with 9 bases remaining between them. The germline V gene encodes CDR1 SNHLY and CDR2 FYNNEI. Here the CDR3 DNA reads TGTGCCAGCAGTGATATGGACCTCTACGAGCAGTACTTC. Translating gives CASSDMDLYEQYF.

The sample holds a few counts of this clonotype. The J gene is TRBJ1-1, the V gene TRBV5-4; D remains ambiguous. This CDR3 has 14 residues. Germline CDR1 SGHNT, CDR2 YYREEE (reference sequence). Deletions cut 0 bases from V and 1 base from J, with 7 bases between. The CDR3 DNA sequence: TGTGCCAGCAGCTTGGCCAGGTCGAACACTGAAGCTTTCTTT. Protein sequence: CASSLARSNTEAFF.

Many counts were recorded for this clonotype. The J gene is TRBJ2-1, the V gene TRBV2; no reliable D call. Trimming stripped 3 bases from V and 3 bases from J, with 3 bases between. The CDR3 runs 12 residues. Germline CDR1 reads SNHLY; CDR2 reads FYNNEI. The CDR3 coding sequence is TGTGCCAGCAGTGACGGCTACAATGAGCAGTTCTTC. Protein product: CASSDGYNEQFF.

This clonotype has a handful of counts. This sequence joins TRBV20-1 and TRBJ2-1, with 10 bases that match TRBD1. Germline V gene sequence: CDR1 DFQATT, CDR2 SNEGSKA (reference sequence). CDR3 length: 18 residues. V gave up 5 bases and J gave up 0 bases; unmatched junction bases: 13. The CDR3: CSAEPGQGRGSSYNEQFF. The CDR3 DNA sequence: TGCAGTGCTGAACCGGGACAGGGGCGCGGGAGCTCCTACAATGAGCAGTTCTTC.

Ten or more counts support this clonotype. The chain recombines TRBV20-1 with TRBJ2-1; 12 bases map to TRBD2. This CDR3 spans 13 amino acids. Per the germline V gene, CDR1 is DFQATT and CDR2 is SNEGSKA (reference sequence). CDR3 loop: CRTETSGGNEQFF. CDR3 nucleotide sequence: TGCAGGACGGAGACTAGCGGGGGAAATGAGCAGTTCTTC.